The 30 T cell receptor beta chains reported below all come from one sample, sequenced in a study of blood T cell repertoires in COVID-19. Sequencing used immunoSEQ multiplex PCR; TCRdb keeps in-frame clones, though not all of them. The sample lists tens of thousands of clones, 88% occurring once. Material for sequencing was peripheral blood. All receptors come from a human donor with active COVID-19. The donor label of this sample is uncertain.

The CDR3 DNA follows: TGTGCCTGGGCCGAGGGCAGAGGGAACACTGAAGCTTTCTTT. Protein sequence: CAWAEGRGNTEAFF. This rearrangement joins TRBV30 to TRBJ1-1; D unclear. The V gene's germline CDR1 is GTSNPN and CDR2 SVGIG (reference sequence). The CDR3 has 14 amino acids. The germline V and J ends were trimmed by 5 bases and 1 base, with 14 bases remaining between them.

The CDR3 DNA follows: TGTGCCAGCAGTTACTCCCCGGGACTTTCCTACGAGCAGTACTTC. Translated: CASSYSPGLSYEQYF. This chain joins TRBV6-5 and TRBJ2-7; D is possibly TRBD2 (6 bases). The germline V and J ends were trimmed by 0 bases and 1 base, with 10 bases remaining between them. From germline, CDR1 is MNHEY and CDR2 SVGAGI. CDR3 length: 15 residues.

The chain is built from TRBV28 and TRBJ2-1, with D tentatively TRBD2 (7 bases). The CDR3 spans 16 residues. The V end lost 3 bases, the J end lost 4 bases, and 16 bases lay between the germline ends. Germline CDR1 MDHEN, CDR2 SYDVKM. The CDR3 region has the DNA TGTGCCAGCAGTTTTGGGGGGGCTAGCGGTTACAATGAGCAGTTCTTC. It encodes CASSFGGASGYNEQFF.

This chain joins TRBV18 and TRBJ2-2; 8 bases align to TRBD1. Germline CDR1 is KGHSH and CDR2 is LQKENI. This CDR3 comprises 15 residues. After removal of 3 bases from V and 3 bases from J, the junction contained 3 bases not matched to a gene. CDR3 coding DNA: TGTGCCAGCTCACCGCAGGGGGCCGACACCGGGGAGCTGTTTTTT. Its protein is CASSPQGADTGELFF.

The chain uses TRBV5-1 and TRBJ2-5; TRBD1 agrees at 9 bases. The CDR3 has 13 residues. The V gene's germline CDR1 is SGHRS and CDR2 YFSETQ. Trimming took 4 bases from V and 5 from J; bases not matched to a gene: 3. CDR3 DNA: TGCGCCAGCAGCCTAGGACAGGGGGAGACCCAGTACTTC. Amino acid sequence: CASSLGQGETQYF.

The chain recombines TRBV2 with TRBJ1-1; tentative D call: TRBD1 (5 bases). V gave up 5 bases and J gave up 5 bases, with 12 bases separating them. Germline V gene sequence: CDR1 SNHLY, CDR2 FYNNEI. The CDR3 is 13 amino acids. CDR3 in amino acids: CASSLGAGTEAFF. The CDR3 bases are TGTGCCAGCAGTTTAGGGGCAGGGACTGAAGCTTTCTTT. The whole variable domain, filled in from reference TRBV2 and TRBJ1-1, reads EPEVTQTPSHQVTQMGQEVILRCVPISNHLYFYWYRQILGQKVEFLVSFYNNEISEKSEIFDDQFSVERPDGSNFTLKIRSTKLEDSAMYFCASSLGAGTEAFFGQGTRLTVV.

As regards this clone: One end of the junction varies from germline; a read error may be responsible. The chain employs TRBV7-7 and TRBJ2-3; D unclear. The CDR3 loop spans 13 amino acids. Germline V lookup: CDR1 SSHAT, CDR2 FNYEAQ (reference sequence). CDR3 DNA sequence: TGTGCTAGCAGCTTTGGAAGCGCAGATACGCAGTATTTT. This sequence encodes CASSFGSADTQYF.

J is TRBJ2-7 and V is TRBV24-1; 11 bases fit TRBD1. Per the germline V gene, CDR1 is KGHDR and CDR2 is SFDVKD. Trimming at V came to 9 bases and at J to 4 bases, leaving 10 bases not matched to a gene. CDR3 length equals 15 residues. CDR3 in DNA: TGTGCCACCGCAACTGCCGGGACAGGGGGTTACGAGCAGTACTTC. Protein product: CATATAGTGGYEQYF.

The rearrangement uses TRBV24-1 and TRBJ2-1; D is possibly TRBD1 (5 bases). Trimming pared 2 bases from V and 12 bases from J, leaving 22 bases between. Germline V gene lookup returns CDR1 KGHDR and CDR2 SFDVKD. This CDR3 is 16 amino acids long. CDR3 loop: CATSDSRRAGIWWQFF. The CDR3 nucleotides are TGTGCCACCAGTGATTCCCGCAGGGCTGGTATATGGTGGCAGTTCTTC.

The chain has TRBV3-1 (or the pseudogene TRBV3-2) and TRBJ2-4; D not resolved. CDR1 and CDR2 (germline): LGHDT, YNNKEL (reference sequence). This CDR3 has 12 residues. Trimming took off 1 base at V and 7 bases at J, with 5 bases between the two ends. In DNA, the CDR3 is TGTGCCAGCAGCCAAGTCCGTAACATTCAGTACTTC. Its translation is CASSQVRNIQYF.

V usage is TRBV4-1 and J usage is TRBJ1-1; TRBD1 aligns across 7 bases. CDR3 length equals 15 residues. The V segment lost 6 bases and the J segment 0 bases; nucleotides outside the gene matches: 7. Germline-derived CDR1 and CDR2 are MGHRA and YSYEKL. The CDR3 DNA reads as TGCGCCAGCAGGGGGACAGAAACTATGAACACTGAAGCTTTCTTT. It encodes CASRGTETMNTEAFF.

This rearrangement joins TRBV19 to TRBJ2-2; D is undetermined. CDR1 is LNHDA, CDR2 SQIVND, per germline (reference sequence). V shed 7 bases and J shed 3 bases, with 18 bases lying between them. The CDR3 extends over 16 amino acids. The CDR3 DNA sequence: TGTGCCAGTACCACCGTCCGGTCTATCTACACCGGGGAGCTGTTTTTT. This gives the protein CASTTVRSIYTGELFF.

This clone is a singleton in its sample. The rearrangement joins TRBV19 to TRBJ1-6; D gene ambiguous. The V and J ends lost 2 bases and 10 bases respectively, with 15 bases between them. Germline V lookup: CDR1 LNHDA, CDR2 SQIVND (reference sequence). The CDR3 has 15 residues. DNA of the CDR3: TGTGCCAGTAGTATATCGGACCGGGGAGACTCACCCCTCCACTTT. It translates to CASSISDRGDSPLHF.

The V gene is TRBV19, the J gene TRBJ1-1; TRBD1 is a possible D gene (5 bases). V was trimmed by 8 bases and J by 6 bases, leaving 19 bases between them. This CDR3 has 14 amino acids. In germline, CDR1 is LNHDA, CDR2 SQIVND (reference sequence). In DNA, the CDR3 is TGTGCCAGTTCCGGCCTAAGGGGAAAGGCTGAAGCTTTCTTT. Translating it yields CASSGLRGKAEAFF. The full variable domain, its missing parts supplied by reference TRBV19 and TRBJ1-1, is DGGITQSPKYLFRKEGQNVTLSCEQNLNHDAMYWYRQDPGQGLRLIYYSQIVNDFQKGDIAEGYSVSREKKESFPLTVTSAQKNPTAFYLCASSGLRGKAEAFFGQGTRLTVV.

The chain links TRBV5-6 to TRBJ1-2; 8 bases fit TRBD1. Per germline, CDR1 SGHDT and CDR2 YYEEEE. V lost 4 bases to trimming and J lost 4 bases; unmatched junction nucleotides: 6. The CDR3 sequence is 14 residues long. CDR3 sequence reads: CASSPGQGIYGYTF. CDR3 bases: TGTGCCAGCAGCCCAGGACAGGGAATCTATGGCTACACCTTC.

The CDR3 spells CASSALGVAEVGCDTQYF. In DNA form, the CDR3 reads TGTGCCAGCAGCGCCCTCGGGGTAGCGGAAGTAGGGTGCGATACGCAGTATTTT. The chain recombines TRBV9 with TRBJ2-3, with D perhaps TRBD2 (6 bases). Trimming removed 3 bases at V and 6 bases at J, with 26 bases between. The CDR3 is 18 residues long. Germline V lookup: CDR1 SGDLS, CDR2 YYNGEE.

This chain uses TRBV5-1 with TRBJ1-6; 9 bases agree with TRBD1. Germline CDR1 and CDR2: SGHRS and YFSETQ. Unmatched junction bases numbered 7, after V lost 0 bases and J lost 9 bases. CDR3 length: 16 amino acids. The CDR3, as DNA: TGCGCCAGCAGCTTGGGGACAGGGGATCTGAGTTCACCCCTCCACTTT. Amino acids: CASSLGTGDLSSPLHF.

This chain connects TRBV4-1 to TRBJ2-1; TRBD2 aligns across 10 bases. The V gene end was trimmed by 5 bases and the J gene end by 7 bases; junction bases not matched to a gene: 8. The CDR3 is 15 amino acids. Germline V gene sequence: CDR1 MGHRA, CDR2 YSYEKL. The CDR3 sequence: CASSGSGGAVNEQFF. CDR3 bases: TGCGCCAGCAGCGGGAGCGGGGGGGCCGTAAATGAGCAGTTCTTC.

The sample holds one count of this clone. The gene calls are TRBV27 and TRBJ1-2; 7 bases map to TRBD1. V lost 6 bases and J lost 4; bases outside the gene matches: 11. The CDR3 length is 15 residues. CDR1 is MNHEY, CDR2 SMNVEV, per germline (reference sequence). The CDR3 region has the DNA TGTGCCAGCAGACCCCGGACAGGATTGATCTATGGCTACACCTTC. It is translated as CASRPRTGLIYGYTF.

The V call is TRBV19, the J call TRBJ2-5; TRBD1 agrees at 10 bases. CDR1 is LNHDA and CDR2 is SQIVND in the germline V gene (reference sequence). The CDR3 consists of 16 residues. With V trimmed by 7 bases and J by 5 bases, 13 bases remained unmatched. The CDR3 loop reads CASTLRGTGVHETQYF. The CDR3 coding sequence is TGTGCCAGTACCTTAAGAGGGACAGGGGTGCACGAGACCCAGTACTTC.

This clone showed up just once. The chain is built from TRBV11-3 and TRBJ2-5, with 7 bases aligning to TRBD1. Germline-derived CDR1 and CDR2 are SGHNT and YENEEA. The CDR3 consists of 14 residues. V lost 5 bases, J lost 1 base, and 4 bases stayed unmatched. CDR3 sequence: CASSQTGSQETQYF. DNA of the CDR3: TGTGCCAGCAGCCAGACAGGGTCCCAAGAGACCCAGTACTTC.

The chain joins TRBV5-1 to TRBJ2-5, with unresolved D. V lost 4 bases to trimming and J lost 5 bases, with 9 bases between them. Per the germline V gene, CDR1 is SGHRS and CDR2 is YFSETQ. This CDR3 contains 12 residues. The CDR3 region has the DNA TGCGCCAGCAGCACAATGGGCGAGACCCAGTACTTC. Translating gives CASSTMGETQYF.

This clone appeared a single time. The rearrangement uses TRBV19 and TRBJ1-5; TRBD1 matches 12 bases. Losses at the gene ends were 5 bases for V and 7 bases for J; bases not matched to a gene: 6. This CDR3 has 15 residues. Germline lookup yields CDR1 LNHDA and CDR2 SQIVND (reference sequence). The CDR3 nucleotides are TGTGCCAGTAGTCCGGGACAGGGGGCTTGGCAGCCCCAGCATTTT. It specifies CASSPGQGAWQPQHF.

The chain links TRBV21-1 to TRBJ2-3; no check of the table's D call, TRBD2, against the DNA was made. TRBV21-1 is termed a pseudogene. The CDR3 is 13 amino acids. The DNA of the CDR3 is TGTGCCAAAGGACTCGAATACACAGATACGCAGTATTTT. This codes for CAKGLEYTDTQYF.

V usage is TRBV21-1 and J usage is TRBJ2-7; TRBD1 reflects the table's D call only, with no check against the DNA. TRBV21-1 is labeled a pseudogene. The CDR3 is 15 residues long. CDR3 sequence reads: CASSPPRTGSYEQYF. CDR3 DNA sequence: TGTGCCAGCAGCCCACCACGGACAGGGTCCTACGAGCAGTACTTC.

The chain joins TRBV3-1 (or the pseudogene TRBV3-2) to TRBJ2-7, with TRBD2 as a possible D gene (5 bases). Germline V gene lookup returns CDR1 LGHDT and CDR2 YNNKEL (reference sequence). Trimming removed 1 base from V and 0 bases from J, with 10 bases in between. This CDR3 has 15 amino acids. CDR3: CASSQVSGSSYEQYF. The CDR3 DNA reads as TGTGCCAGCAGCCAAGTGAGCGGCTCCTCCTACGAGCAGTACTTC.

CDR3 nucleotide sequence: TGTGCCAGCTCCACGGGCGACAGCGCCTATGGCTACACCTTC. This sequence encodes CASSTGDSAYGYTF. This chain links TRBV18 with TRBJ1-2, with TRBD1 as a possible D gene (5 bases). Per germline, CDR1 KGHSH and CDR2 LQKENI. The CDR3 has 14 residues. The V end lost 6 bases, the J end lost 4 bases, and 15 bases lay between the germline ends.

The V call is TRBV11-2, the J call TRBJ2-2; D not certain. Germline loops: CDR1 SGHAT, CDR2 FQNNGV. CDR3 size: 15 residues. V was trimmed by 3 bases and J by 0 bases, leaving 8 bases between them. CDR3 region: CASSFPRPNTGELFF. The CDR3 DNA is TGTGCCAGCAGCTTCCCCAGGCCGAACACCGGGGAGCTGTTTTTT.

The chain joins TRBV5-1 to TRBJ2-1; 13 nucleotides agree with TRBD2. The CDR3 totals 16 residues. Germline CDR1 is SGHRS and CDR2 is YFSETQ. The junction had 5 bases not matched to a gene; V was cut back by 3 bases and J by 5 bases. For the CDR3, the DNA is TGCGCCAGCAGCTCGGGGACTAGCGGGATGGACAATGAGCAGTTCTTC. It codes for CASSSGTSGMDNEQFF.

The chain carries TRBV2 and TRBJ1-6; 7 positions agree with TRBD1. J lost 9 bases, V lost 4 bases, and 6 bases had no gene match. Germline loops: CDR1 SNHLY, CDR2 FYNNEI. This CDR3 region has 14 residues. The CDR3 sequence is CASSGQGFVSPLHF. DNA of the CDR3: TGTGCCAGCAGTGGACAGGGTTTTGTTTCACCCCTCCACTTT.